The T cell receptor beta chain under discussion was sequenced for a study of T cells in localized non-small cell lung cancer. The protocol was immunoSEQ multiplex PCR, while the TCRdb copy is restricted to in-frame clones and leaves out a portion. The sample has roughly 17,000 clones, over 70% seen once; the top ten hold about 35%. CDR1 GTSNPN and CDR2 SVGIG come from the germline V gene (reference sequence). Trimming at V came to 2 bases and at J to 9 bases, leaving 5 bases not matched to a gene. The length of the CDR3 is 12 residues. The sequence came from an older male donor with stage III lung adenocarcinoma. The chain is built from TRBV30 and TRBJ2-7; 9 bases are a match to TRBD1. Sequencing used peripheral blood, obtained before any cancer treatment. As DNA, the CDR3 is TGTGCCTGGAGTCCTACAGGGGGCGTGCAGTACTTC. This gives the protein CAWSPTGGVQYF.